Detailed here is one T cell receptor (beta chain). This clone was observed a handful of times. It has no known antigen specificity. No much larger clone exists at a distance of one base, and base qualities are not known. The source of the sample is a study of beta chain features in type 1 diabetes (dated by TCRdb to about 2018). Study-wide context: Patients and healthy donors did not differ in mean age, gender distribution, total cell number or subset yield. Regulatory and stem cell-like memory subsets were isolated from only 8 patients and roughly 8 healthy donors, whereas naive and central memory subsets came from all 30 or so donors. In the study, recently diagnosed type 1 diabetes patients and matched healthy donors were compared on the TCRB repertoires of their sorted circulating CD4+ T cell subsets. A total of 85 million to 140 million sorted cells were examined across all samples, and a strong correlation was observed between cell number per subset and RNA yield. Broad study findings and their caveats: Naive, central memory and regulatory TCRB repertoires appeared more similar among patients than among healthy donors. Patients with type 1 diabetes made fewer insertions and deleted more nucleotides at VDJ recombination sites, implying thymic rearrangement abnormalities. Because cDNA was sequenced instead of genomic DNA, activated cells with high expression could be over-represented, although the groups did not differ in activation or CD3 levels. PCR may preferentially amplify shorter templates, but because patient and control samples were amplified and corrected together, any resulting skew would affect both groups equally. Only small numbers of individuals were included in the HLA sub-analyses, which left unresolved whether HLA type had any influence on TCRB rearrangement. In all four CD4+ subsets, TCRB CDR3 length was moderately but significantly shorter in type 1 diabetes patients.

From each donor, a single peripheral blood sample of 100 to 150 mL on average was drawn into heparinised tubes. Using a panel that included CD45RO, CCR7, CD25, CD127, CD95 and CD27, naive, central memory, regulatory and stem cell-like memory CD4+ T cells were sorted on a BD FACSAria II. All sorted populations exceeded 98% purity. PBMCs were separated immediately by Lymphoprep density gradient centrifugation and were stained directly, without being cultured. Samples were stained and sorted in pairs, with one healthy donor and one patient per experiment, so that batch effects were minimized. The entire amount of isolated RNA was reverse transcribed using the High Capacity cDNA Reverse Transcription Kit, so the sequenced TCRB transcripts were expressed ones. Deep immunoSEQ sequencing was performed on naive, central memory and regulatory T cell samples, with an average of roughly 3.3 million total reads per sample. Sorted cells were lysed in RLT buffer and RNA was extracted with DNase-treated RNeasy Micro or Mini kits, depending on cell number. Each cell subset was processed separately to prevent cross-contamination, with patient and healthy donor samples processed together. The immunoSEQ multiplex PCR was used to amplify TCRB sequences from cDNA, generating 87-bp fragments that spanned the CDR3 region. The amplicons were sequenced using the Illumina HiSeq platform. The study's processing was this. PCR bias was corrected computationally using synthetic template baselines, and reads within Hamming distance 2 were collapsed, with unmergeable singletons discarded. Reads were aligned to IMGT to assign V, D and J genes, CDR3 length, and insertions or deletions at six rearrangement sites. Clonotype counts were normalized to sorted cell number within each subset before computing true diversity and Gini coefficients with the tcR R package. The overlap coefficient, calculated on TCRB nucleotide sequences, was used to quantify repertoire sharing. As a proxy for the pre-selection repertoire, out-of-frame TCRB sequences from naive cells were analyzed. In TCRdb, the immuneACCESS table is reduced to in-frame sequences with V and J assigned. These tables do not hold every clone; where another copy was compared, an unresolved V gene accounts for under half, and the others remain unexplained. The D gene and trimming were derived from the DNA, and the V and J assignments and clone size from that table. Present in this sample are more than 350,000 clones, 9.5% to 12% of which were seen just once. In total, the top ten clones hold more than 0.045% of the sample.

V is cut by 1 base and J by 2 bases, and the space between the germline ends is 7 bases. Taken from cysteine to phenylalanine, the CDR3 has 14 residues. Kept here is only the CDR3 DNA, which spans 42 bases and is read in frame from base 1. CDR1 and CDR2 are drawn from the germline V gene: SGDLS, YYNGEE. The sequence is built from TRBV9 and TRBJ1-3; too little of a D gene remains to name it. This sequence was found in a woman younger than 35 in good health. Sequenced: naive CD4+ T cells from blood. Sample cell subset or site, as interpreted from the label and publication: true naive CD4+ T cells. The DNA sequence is TGTGCCAGCAGCGTAACTGGTACTGGAAACACCATATATTTT. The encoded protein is CASSVTGTGNTIYF.